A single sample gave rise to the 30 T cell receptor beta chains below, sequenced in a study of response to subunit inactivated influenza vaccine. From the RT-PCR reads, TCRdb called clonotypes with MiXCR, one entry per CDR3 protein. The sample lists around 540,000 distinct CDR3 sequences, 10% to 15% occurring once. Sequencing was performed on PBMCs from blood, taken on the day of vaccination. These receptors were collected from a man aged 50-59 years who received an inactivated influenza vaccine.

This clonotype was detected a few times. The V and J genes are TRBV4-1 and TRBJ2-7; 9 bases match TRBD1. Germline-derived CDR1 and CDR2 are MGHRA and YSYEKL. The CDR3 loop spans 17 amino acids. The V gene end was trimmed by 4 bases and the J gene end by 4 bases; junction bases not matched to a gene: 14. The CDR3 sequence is CASSRGQGGFVTYEQYF. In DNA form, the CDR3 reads TGCGCCAGCAGCCGGGGACAGGGCGGATTTGTCACTTACGAGCAGTACTTC.

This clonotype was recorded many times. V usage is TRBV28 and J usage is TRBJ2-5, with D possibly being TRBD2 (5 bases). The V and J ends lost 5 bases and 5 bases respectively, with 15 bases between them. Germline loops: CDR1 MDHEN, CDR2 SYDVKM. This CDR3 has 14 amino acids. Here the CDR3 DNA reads TGTGCCAGCAGTCCGAGTTACTCGGGGGAGACCCAGTACTTC. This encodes CASSPSYSGETQYF.

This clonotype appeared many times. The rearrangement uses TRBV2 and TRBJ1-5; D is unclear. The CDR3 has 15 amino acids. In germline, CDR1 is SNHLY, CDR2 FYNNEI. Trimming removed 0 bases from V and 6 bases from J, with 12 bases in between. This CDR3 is CASSEALPDSQPQHF. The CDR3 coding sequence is TGTGCCAGCAGTGAAGCGCTGCCCGATAGTCAGCCCCAGCATTTT.

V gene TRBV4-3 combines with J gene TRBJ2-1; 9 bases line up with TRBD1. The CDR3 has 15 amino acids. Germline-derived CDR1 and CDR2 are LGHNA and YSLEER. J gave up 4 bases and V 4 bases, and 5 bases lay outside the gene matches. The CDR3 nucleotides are TGCGCCAGCAGCCCGGACAGGGGCTTGTACAATGAGCAGTTCTTC. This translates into CASSPDRGLYNEQFF.

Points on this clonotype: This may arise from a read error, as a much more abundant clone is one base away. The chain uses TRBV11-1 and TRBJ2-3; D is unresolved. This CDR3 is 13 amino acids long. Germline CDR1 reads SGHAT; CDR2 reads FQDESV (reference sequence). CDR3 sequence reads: CVSRDRRTDTQYF. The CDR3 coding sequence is TGTGTCAGCAGAGACCGCCGCACAGATACGCAGTATTTT.

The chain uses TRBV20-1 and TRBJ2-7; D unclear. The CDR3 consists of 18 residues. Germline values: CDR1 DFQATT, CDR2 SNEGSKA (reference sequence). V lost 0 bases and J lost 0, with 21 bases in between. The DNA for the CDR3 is TGCAGTGCTAGAGAAGAAGGGAACGGTCGGTGGGGCTCCTACGAGCAGTACTTC. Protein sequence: CSAREEGNGRWGSYEQYF.

The CDR3 sequence: CASSYTLGQGARGEKLFF. DNA of the CDR3: TGTGCCAGCAGTTACACGCTTGGACAGGGGGCGCGAGGTGAAAAACTGTTTTTT. V and J are TRBV6-5 and TRBJ1-4; 11 bases are shared with TRBD1. Losses at the gene ends were 2 bases for V and 7 bases for J; bases not matched to a gene: 12. Germline values: CDR1 MNHEY, CDR2 SVGAGI. CDR3 length: 18 amino acids.

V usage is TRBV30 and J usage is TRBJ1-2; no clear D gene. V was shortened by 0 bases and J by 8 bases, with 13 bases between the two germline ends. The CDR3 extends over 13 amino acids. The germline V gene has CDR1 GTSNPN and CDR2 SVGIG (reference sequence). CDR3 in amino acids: CAWSVRGVEGYTF. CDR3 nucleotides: TGTGCCTGGAGTGTACGAGGAGTCGAAGGCTACACCTTC.

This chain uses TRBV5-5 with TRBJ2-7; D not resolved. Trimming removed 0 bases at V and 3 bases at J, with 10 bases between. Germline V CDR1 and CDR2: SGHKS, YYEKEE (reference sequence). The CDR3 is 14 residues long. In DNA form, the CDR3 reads TGTGCCAGCAGCTTGGTGTGGAACGGCTACGAGCAGTACTTC. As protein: CASSLVWNGYEQYF.

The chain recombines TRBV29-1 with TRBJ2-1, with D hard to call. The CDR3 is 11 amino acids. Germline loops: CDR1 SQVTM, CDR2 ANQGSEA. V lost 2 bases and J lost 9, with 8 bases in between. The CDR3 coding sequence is TGCAGCGTTGAAAGTTTGGGTGAGCAGTTCTTC. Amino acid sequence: CSVESLGEQFF.

CDR3 DNA: TGTGCCAGCAGGAAAGGTTCGGTCAATGAGCAGTTCTTC. As protein: CASRKGSVNEQFF. This chain joins TRBV27 and TRBJ2-1; no clear D. Germline V gene sequence: CDR1 MNHEY, CDR2 SMNVEV (reference sequence). This CDR3 has 13 residues. Trimming took off 6 bases at V and 6 bases at J, with 12 bases between the two ends.

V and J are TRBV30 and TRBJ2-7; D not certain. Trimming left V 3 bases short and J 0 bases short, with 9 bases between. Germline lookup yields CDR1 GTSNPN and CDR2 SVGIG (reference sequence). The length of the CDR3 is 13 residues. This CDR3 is CAWRAVGSYEQYF. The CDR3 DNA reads TGTGCCTGGAGGGCAGTAGGCTCCTACGAGCAGTACTTC.

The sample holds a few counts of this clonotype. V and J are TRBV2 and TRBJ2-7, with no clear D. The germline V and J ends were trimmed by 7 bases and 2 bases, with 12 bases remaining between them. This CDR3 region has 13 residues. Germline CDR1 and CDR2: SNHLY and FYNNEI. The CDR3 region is CASTGVGTYEQYF. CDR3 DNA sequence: TGTGCCAGCACCGGAGTTGGAACCTACGAGCAGTACTTC. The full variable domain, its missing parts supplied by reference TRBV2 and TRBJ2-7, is EPEVTQTPSHQVTQMGQEVILRCVPISNHLYFYWYRQILGQKVEFLVSFYNNEISEKSEIFDDQFSVERPDGSNFTLKIRSTKLEDSAMYFCASTGVGTYEQYFGPGTRLTVT.

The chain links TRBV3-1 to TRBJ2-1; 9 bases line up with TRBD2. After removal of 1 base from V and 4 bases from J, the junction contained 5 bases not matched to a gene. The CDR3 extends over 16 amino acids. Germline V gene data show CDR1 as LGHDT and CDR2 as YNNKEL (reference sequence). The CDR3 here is CASSQARGGLYNEQFF. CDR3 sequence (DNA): TGTGCCAGCAGCCAAGCGCGGGGGGGTCTGTACAATGAGCAGTTCTTC.

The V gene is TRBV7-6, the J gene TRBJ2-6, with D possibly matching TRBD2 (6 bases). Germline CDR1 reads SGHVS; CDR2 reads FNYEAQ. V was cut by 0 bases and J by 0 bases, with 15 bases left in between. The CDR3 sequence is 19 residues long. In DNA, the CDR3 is TGTGCCAGCAGCTTAGCATCGGCTGCGGACTACTCTGGGGCCAACGTCCTGACTTTC. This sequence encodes CASSLASAADYSGANVLTF.

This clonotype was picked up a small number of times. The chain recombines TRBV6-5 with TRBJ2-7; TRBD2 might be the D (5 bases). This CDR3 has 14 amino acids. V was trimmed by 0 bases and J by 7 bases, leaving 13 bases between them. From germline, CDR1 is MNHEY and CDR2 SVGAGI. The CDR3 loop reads CASSYSPGSGEQYF. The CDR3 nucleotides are TGTGCCAGCAGTTACTCCCCGGGATCGGGTGAGCAGTACTTC.

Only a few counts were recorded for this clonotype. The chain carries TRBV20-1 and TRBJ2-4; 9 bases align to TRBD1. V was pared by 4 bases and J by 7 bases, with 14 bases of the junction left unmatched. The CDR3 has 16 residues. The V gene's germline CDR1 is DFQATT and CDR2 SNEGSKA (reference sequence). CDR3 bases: TGCAGTGCTATCCGTCCCGGGACAGGGAGGGGGAACATTCAGTACTTC. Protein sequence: CSAIRPGTGRGNIQYF.

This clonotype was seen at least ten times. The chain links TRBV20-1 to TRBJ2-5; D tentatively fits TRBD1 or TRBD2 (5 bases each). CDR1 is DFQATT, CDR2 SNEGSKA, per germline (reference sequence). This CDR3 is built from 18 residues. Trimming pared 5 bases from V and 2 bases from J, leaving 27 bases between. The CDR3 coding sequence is TGCAGTGCTTTATTCCCCCTCTTGGGGGACCGAAGTCAAGAGACCCAGTACTTC. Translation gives CSALFPLLGDRSQETQYF.

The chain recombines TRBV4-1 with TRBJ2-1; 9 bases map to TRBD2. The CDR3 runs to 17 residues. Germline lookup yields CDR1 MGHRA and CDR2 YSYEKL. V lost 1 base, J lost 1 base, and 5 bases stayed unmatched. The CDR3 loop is CASSQGFSGGSYNEQFF. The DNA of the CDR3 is TGCGCCAGCAGCCAAGGGTTTAGCGGGGGATCCTACAATGAGCAGTTCTTC.

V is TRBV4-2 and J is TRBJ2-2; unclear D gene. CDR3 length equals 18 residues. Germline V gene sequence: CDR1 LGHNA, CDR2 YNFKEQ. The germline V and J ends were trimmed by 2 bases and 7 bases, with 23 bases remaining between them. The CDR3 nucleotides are TGTGCCAGCAGCCAAATCGGTTTCTTGGCCCGTGCCAGCGGGGAGCTGTTTTTT. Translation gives CASSQIGFLARASGELFF.

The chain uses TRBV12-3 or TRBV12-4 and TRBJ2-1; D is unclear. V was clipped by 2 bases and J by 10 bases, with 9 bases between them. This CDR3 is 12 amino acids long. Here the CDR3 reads CASSLTRLEQFF. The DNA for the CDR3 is TGTGCCAGCAGTTTAACCAGGTTAGAGCAGTTCTTC.

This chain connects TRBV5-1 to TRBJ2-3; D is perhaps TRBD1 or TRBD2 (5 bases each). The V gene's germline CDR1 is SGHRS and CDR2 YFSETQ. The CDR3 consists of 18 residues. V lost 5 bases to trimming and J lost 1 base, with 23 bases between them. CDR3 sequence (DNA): TGCGCCAGCAGTCCCGCGGGTGGGGGTTCTGGACGCACAGATACGCAGTATTTT. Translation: CASSPAGGGSGRTDTQYF.

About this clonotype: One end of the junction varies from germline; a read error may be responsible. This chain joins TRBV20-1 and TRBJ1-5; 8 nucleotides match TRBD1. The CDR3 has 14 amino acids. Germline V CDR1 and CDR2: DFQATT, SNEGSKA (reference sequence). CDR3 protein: CSAKPGQGNQPQHF. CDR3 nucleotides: TGCAGCGCTAAACCGGGACAGGGCAATCAGCCCCAGCATTTT.

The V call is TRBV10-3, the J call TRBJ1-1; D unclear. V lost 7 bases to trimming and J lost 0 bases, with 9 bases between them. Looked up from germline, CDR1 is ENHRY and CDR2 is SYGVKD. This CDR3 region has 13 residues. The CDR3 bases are TGTGCCATCACGGATTTCTTGAACACTGAAGCTTTCTTT. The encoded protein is CAITDFLNTEAFF.

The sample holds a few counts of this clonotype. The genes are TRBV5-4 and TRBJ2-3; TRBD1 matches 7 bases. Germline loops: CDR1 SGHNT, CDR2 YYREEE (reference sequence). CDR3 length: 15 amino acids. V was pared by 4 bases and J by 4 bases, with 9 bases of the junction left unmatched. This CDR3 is CASSGPRGNSDTQYF. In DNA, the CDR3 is TGTGCCAGCAGCGGCCCCAGGGGGAACTCAGATACGCAGTATTTT.

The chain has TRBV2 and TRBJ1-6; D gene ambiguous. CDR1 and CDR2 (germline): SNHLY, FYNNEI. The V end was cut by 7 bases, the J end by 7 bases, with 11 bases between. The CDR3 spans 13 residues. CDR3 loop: CASTLRWNSPLHF. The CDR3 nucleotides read TGTGCCAGCACCCTTAGGTGGAATTCACCCCTCCACTTT.

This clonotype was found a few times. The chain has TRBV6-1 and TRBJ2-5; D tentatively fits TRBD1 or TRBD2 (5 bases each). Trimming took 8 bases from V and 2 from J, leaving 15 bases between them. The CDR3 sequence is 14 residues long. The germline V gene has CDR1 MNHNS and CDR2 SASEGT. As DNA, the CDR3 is TGTGCCAGCTCCATCCCGGGACGACAAGAGACCCAGTACTTC. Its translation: CASSIPGRQETQYF.

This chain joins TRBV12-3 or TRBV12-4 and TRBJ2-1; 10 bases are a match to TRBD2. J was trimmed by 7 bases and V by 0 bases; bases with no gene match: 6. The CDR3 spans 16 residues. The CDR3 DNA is TGTGCCAGCAGTTTAGCTAGCGGGGGGACGGGGAATGAGCAGTTCTTC. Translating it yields CASSLASGGTGNEQFF.

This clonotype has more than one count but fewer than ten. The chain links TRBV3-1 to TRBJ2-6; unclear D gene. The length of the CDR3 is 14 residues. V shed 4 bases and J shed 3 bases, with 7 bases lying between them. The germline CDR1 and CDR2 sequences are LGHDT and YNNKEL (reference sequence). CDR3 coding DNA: TGTGCCAGCAGCCCACGAGGTGGGGCCAACGTCCTGACTTTC. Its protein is CASSPRGGANVLTF.

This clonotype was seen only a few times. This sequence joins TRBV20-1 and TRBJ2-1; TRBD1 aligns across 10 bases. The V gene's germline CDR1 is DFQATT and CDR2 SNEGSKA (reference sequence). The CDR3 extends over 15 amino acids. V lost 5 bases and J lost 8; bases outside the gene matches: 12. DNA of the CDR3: TGCAGTGCTGCTTCGGGTAGACAGGGGGCTCATGAGCAGTTCTTC. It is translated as CSAASGRQGAHEQFF.